The source of this TCR beta chain is a study of CD8 T cells in ankylosing spondylitis. Overall study results and limits: Significant enrichment of disease-linked clones was reportedly seen in matched ankylosing spondylitis synovial fluid. A motif of eight highly homologous TCR beta variants was seen as apparently characteristic of ankylosing spondylitis blood. Existing reports had already noted some motif variants in reactive arthritis synovial fluid and blood.

In making TCR beta libraries, quantitative 5'-RACE with molecular barcodes was used. TCRdb fed the 5' RACE reads into MiXCR, producing one record per CDR3 protein. The data show about 450,000 distinct CDR3 sequences, about 24% seen once. There are a few counts of this clonotype. Its antigen is not identified. CDR1 and CDR2 from the germline V gene are LGHDT and YNNKEL (reference sequence). The V gene end was trimmed by 4 bases and the J gene end by 5 bases; junction bases not matched to a gene: 9. The CDR3 is made up of 16 amino acids. The chain joins TRBV3-1 to TRBJ2-5; TRBD2 aligns across 11 bases. This receptor was identified in a male donor with ankylosing spondylitis. Input material: blood, either unsorted or a sorted T cell fraction (not recorded which). The chain's CDR3 is CASSPQTSGIPETQYF. The CDR3 coding sequence is TGTGCCAGCAGCCCCCAGACTAGCGGGATACCCGAGACCCAGTACTTC.